This entry concerns a single TCR beta chain. This sample stems from a study of blood T cell repertoires in COVID-19. Study at large: The samples span acute and convalescent COVID-19 from the United States, Italy and Spain. T cells, B-cell-depleted T cells, or PBMCs provided the cDNA or gDNA that served as material.

Methods used by the authors: For nucleated cells, counts were estimated from reference gene primer amplification. Generated by immunoSEQ multiplex PCR, the TCRdb table keeps only in-frame clones and is missing some. That table gives V, J and clone size, and the DNA gave D and trimming. The data hold over 20,000 clones, with approximately 80% observed a single time. Germline lookup yields CDR1 LGHNA and CDR2 YNFKEQ. The CDR3 totals 17 residues. V trimming: 4 bases; J trimming: 8 bases; junction bases outside the gene matches: 11. This receptor was obtained from a man between 65 and 85 years old with acute or convalescent COVID-19. The sample taken for sequencing was peripheral blood. This rearrangement joins TRBV4-2 to TRBJ2-1, with 13 bases fitting TRBD2. This CDR3 reads CASSRLATSGGRDEQFF. In DNA form, the CDR3 reads TGTGCCAGCAGCCGTCTAGCGACTAGCGGGGGGCGGGATGAGCAGTTCTTC.